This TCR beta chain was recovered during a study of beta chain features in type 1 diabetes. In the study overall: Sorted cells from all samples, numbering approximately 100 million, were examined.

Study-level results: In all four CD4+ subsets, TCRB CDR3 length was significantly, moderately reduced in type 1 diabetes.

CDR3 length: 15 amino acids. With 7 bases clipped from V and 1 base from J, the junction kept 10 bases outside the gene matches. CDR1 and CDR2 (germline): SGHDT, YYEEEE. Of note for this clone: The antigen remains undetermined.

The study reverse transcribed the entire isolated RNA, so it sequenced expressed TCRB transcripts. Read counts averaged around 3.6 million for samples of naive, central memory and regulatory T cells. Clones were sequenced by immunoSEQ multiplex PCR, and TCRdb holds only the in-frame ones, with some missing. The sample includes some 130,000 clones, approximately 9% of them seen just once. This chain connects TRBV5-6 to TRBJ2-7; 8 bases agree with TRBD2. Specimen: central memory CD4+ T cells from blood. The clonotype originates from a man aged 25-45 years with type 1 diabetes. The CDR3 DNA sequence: TGTGCCAGCTCTCGGGGGGGGACCAATTCCTACGAGCAGTACTTC. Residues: CASSRGGTNSYEQYF.